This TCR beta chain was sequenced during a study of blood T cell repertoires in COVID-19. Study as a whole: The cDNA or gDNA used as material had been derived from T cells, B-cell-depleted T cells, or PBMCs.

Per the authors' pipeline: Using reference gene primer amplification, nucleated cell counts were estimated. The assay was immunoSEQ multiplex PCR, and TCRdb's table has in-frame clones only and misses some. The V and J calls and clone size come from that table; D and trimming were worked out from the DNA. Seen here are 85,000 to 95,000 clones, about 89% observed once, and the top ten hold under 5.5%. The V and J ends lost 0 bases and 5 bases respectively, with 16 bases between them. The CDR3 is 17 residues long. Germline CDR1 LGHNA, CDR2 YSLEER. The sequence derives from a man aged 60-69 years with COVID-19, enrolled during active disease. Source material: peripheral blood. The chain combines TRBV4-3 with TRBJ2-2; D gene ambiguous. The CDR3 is CASSQDHLRLSTGELFF. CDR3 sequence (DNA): TGCGCCAGCAGCCAAGACCACCTACGTCTATCGACCGGGGAGCTGTTTTTT.